The 12 T cell receptor beta chains below all came from one sample that was sequenced in a study of T cell repertoires in cytomegalovirus infection. Using its own MiXCR run on the reads, TCRdb lists one record per CDR3 protein. The sample holds 150,000 to 200,000 distinct CDR3 sequences, around 15% seen once. The sample was PBMCs. Every receptor here comes from a human donor in good health (CMV status not recorded). Some clones in this sample may be carry-over from other donors' samples.

This clonotype appeared many times. The CDR3 DNA follows: TGTGCCAGCAGCTTGTCGGGGAGAACGGAGGAAAAACTGTTTTTT. Translating it yields CASSLSGRTEEKLFF. The V gene is TRBV7-2, the J gene TRBJ1-4; D is unclear. Germline CDR1 is SGHTA and CDR2 is FQGNSA. The CDR3 covers 15 residues. V lost 3 bases and J lost 8, with 16 bases in between.

This rearrangement joins TRBV20-1 to TRBJ1-5; 7 nucleotides line up with TRBD1. The V gene end was trimmed by 3 bases and the J gene end by 5 bases; junction bases not matched to a gene: 10. Germline CDR1 reads DFQATT; CDR2 reads SNEGSKA (reference sequence). The CDR3 contains 15 residues. CDR3 residues: CSARPPGQADQPQHF. DNA of the CDR3: TGCAGTGCTAGGCCCCCCGGACAGGCCGATCAGCCCCAGCATTTT.

CDR3 amino acids: CASSLVVQGNTEAFF. CDR3 nucleotide sequence: TGTGCCAGCAGCTTAGTTGTACAGGGGAACACTGAAGCTTTCTTT. The chain employs TRBV7-6 and TRBJ1-1, with D tentatively TRBD1 (6 bases). V lost 1 base to trimming and J lost 1 base, with 10 bases between them. The germline V gene encodes CDR1 SGHVS and CDR2 FNYEAQ. CDR3 length: 15 amino acids.

The chain joins TRBV5-1 to TRBJ1-1; D is ambiguous. Germline CDR1 SGHRS, CDR2 YFSETQ. This CDR3 is 14 amino acids long. The V end lost 1 base, the J end lost 3 bases, and 10 bases lay between the germline ends. DNA for the CDR3: TGCGCCAGCAGCTTGTTCGGCAGTGACACTGAAGCTTTCTTT. The encoded protein is CASSLFGSDTEAFF. Drawing the rest from reference TRBV5-1 and TRBJ1-1, the complete variable domain is KAGVTQTPRYLIKTRGQQVTLSCSPISGHRSVSWYQQTPGQGLQFLFEYFSETQRNKGNFPGRFSGRQFSNSRSEMNVSTLELGDSALYLCASSLFGSDTEAFFGQGTRLTVV.

This clonotype has at least ten counts. This chain uses TRBV7-2 with TRBJ1-2; D call uncertain. The CDR3 runs 13 residues. With 5 bases removed from V and 7 bases from J, the gap between germline ends came to 14 bases. The germline gives CDR1 SGHTA, CDR2 FQGNSA. The CDR3 bases are TGTGCCAGCAGCGTTGGAGGAGAGGGTGGCTACACCTTC. Its translation: CASSVGGEGGYTF.

This clonotype came up a few times. J is TRBJ2-1 and V is TRBV5-4; D not certain. The CDR3 is 19 residues long. V dropped 4 bases and J dropped 3 bases, with 26 bases sitting between them. Germline V gives CDR1 SGHNT, CDR2 YYREEE (reference sequence). DNA of the CDR3: TGTGCCAGCAGCCGAATCCCAATAGCAGGAACTTCGAACTACAATGAGCAGTTCTTC. The encoded protein is CASSRIPIAGTSNYNEQFF. Full variable domain (outside the CDR3, taken from reference TRBV5-4 and TRBJ2-1): ETGVTQSPTHLIKTRGQQVTLRCSSQSGHNTVSWYQQALGQGPQFIFQYYREEENGRGNFPPRFSGLQFPNYSSELNVNALELDDSALYLCASSRIPIAGTSNYNEQFFGPGTRLTVL.

V usage is TRBV20-1 and J usage is TRBJ2-7, with D perhaps TRBD1 (5 bases). In germline, CDR1 is DFQATT, CDR2 SNEGSKA (reference sequence). Trimming pared 7 bases from V and 1 base from J, leaving 11 bases between. This CDR3 comprises 12 residues. The CDR3 is CSVQTVSYEQYF. The CDR3 DNA follows: TGCAGTGTCCAGACAGTATCCTACGAGCAGTACTTC.

This clonotype occurred many times. J is TRBJ1-1 and V is TRBV6-1, with unresolved D. V shed 7 bases and J shed 5 bases, with 20 bases lying between them. In germline, CDR1 is MNHNS, CDR2 SASEGT. The CDR3 consists of 15 residues. The CDR3, as DNA: TGTGCCAGCACTCAGACCCCAGGATTCAGGACTGAAGCTTTCTTT. Encoded protein: CASTQTPGFRTEAFF.

This clonotype was observed at least ten times. V is TRBV7-9 and J is TRBJ2-7; tentatively, D is TRBD2 (6 bases). The CDR3 runs 13 residues. V lost 3 bases and J 7 bases, leaving 13 bases between the germline ends. CDR1 is SEHNR and CDR2 is FQNEAQ in the germline V gene (reference sequence). For the CDR3, the DNA is TGTGCCAGCAGCTTCCGATGGGAGGAGGAGCAGTACTTC. It is translated as CASSFRWEEEQYF. Using reference TRBV7-9 and TRBJ2-7 for the parts outside the CDR3, the full variable domain is DTGVSQNPRHKITKRGQNVTFRCDPISEHNRLYWYRQTLGQGPEFLTYFQNEAQLEKSRLLSDRFSAERPKGSFSTLEIQRTEQGDSAMYLCASSFRWEEEQYFGPGTRLTVT.

The chain employs TRBV5-1 and TRBJ1-6; D gene unclear. CDR3 size: 14 residues. Germline V gives CDR1 SGHRS, CDR2 YFSETQ. Trimming shortened V by 1 base and J by 6 bases, and 8 bases separated the two germline ends. CDR3 sequence: CASSLTVGNSPLHF. DNA for the CDR3: TGCGCCAGCAGCTTGACAGTTGGTAATTCACCCCTCCACTTT.

The gene calls are TRBV14 and TRBJ2-3; TRBD2 aligns across 7 bases. The V gene end was trimmed by 3 bases and the J gene end by 0 bases; junction bases not matched to a gene: 3. CDR1 is SGHDN and CDR2 is FVKESK in the germline V gene. This CDR3 has 15 residues. The CDR3 DNA reads as TGTGCCAGCAGCCACAGCGGGAAGAGCACAGATACGCAGTATTTT. Protein sequence: CASSHSGKSTDTQYF.

This clonotype was seen ten or more times. The chain links TRBV7-2 to TRBJ1-1, with D possibly being TRBD1 (5 bases). The CDR3 covers 13 residues. The V end lost 2 bases, the J end lost 5 bases, and 9 bases lay between the germline ends. Per the germline V gene, CDR1 is SGHTA and CDR2 is FQGNSA. CDR3 amino acids: CASSLSPGTEAFF. The CDR3 DNA follows: TGTGCCAGCAGCTTATCACCAGGGACTGAAGCTTTCTTT.